This T cell receptor (beta chain) was observed in a study of blood T cell repertoires in COVID-19. Study-level background: Material from acute and convalescent COVID-19 was sourced from the United States, Italy and Spain. Nucleic acid was either cDNA or gDNA, and it came from T cells, B-cell-depleted T cells, or PBMCs.

Germline-derived CDR1 and CDR2 are SGHRS and YFSETQ. CDR3 size: 19 residues. V lost 3 bases, J lost 4 bases, and 13 bases stayed unmatched. Clones were sequenced by immunoSEQ multiplex PCR, and TCRdb holds only the in-frame ones, with some missing. In the table there are about 210,000 clones, over 80% of which are singletons. Recruitment covered about two dozen US areas and drew participants whose ages spanned about 18 to 89 years. Cohorts were determined from participant-reported clinical history. The sequencing input was PBMCs or T cells enriched from blood (not recorded which). The chain combines TRBV5-1 with TRBJ2-5, with 15 bases identical to TRBD2. This TCR was recovered from a young man with acute COVID-19. CDR3 sequence (DNA): TGCGCCAGCAGCTCCGGCGGGACTAGCGGGAGGTGGAATCGAGAGACCCAGTACTTC. Protein product: CASSSGGTSGRWNRETQYF.